This T cell receptor (beta chain) was identified during a study of radiation and T cells in renal cell carcinoma. Study at large: Nephrectomy followed 15 Gy stereotactic body radiation by 4 weeks.

CDR1 MNHEY and CDR2 SMNVEV come from the germline V gene (reference sequence). The V gene lost 2 bases and the J gene lost 3 bases, with 11 bases spanning the gap. This CDR3 spans 14 amino acids. Sequencing used immunoSEQ multiplex PCR; TCRdb keeps in-frame clones, though not all of them. The sample has 140,000 to 150,000 clones, about 88% seen once. General study results and limits: In blood, top tumor clones expanded by 2 weeks, shrinking by 4.

Time point meaning: baseline pretreatment blood. Treatment specified: 15 Gy SBRT to primary tumor, nephrectomy 4 weeks later. About this clone itself: The antigen is unknown.

The sample here was blood, taken from a patient whose treatment included radiotherapy and nephrectomy. This TCR was sampled from a woman in her seventies with renal cell carcinoma. The chain carries TRBV27 and TRBJ2-7; no clear D gene. The CDR3 DNA reads TGTGCCAGCAGTTTAACGGCCGAGTACTACGAGCAGTACTTC. This encodes CASSLTAEYYEQYF.